Detailed here is one T cell receptor beta chain. Its antigen remains unknown. These data belong to a study of blood T cells in healthy people across ages. A sample-barcoded 5' primer and a J-beta primer mix were used in a second PCR of about 6 to 12 cycles. Every cDNA molecule carried a tag from a template-switch adaptor bearing 12 random nucleotides. MiXCR, applied by TCRdb to the 5' RACE reads, yields one record per CDR3 protein. Here the sample spans 600,000 to 850,000 distinct CDR3 sequences, just under 25% being singletons. The donors, healthy Caucasians from Russia, were aged roughly 6 to 100. Every participating donor contributed roughly 10 milliliters of peripheral blood through a draw. Overall study results and limits: Age showed a roughly linear inverse relationship with TCR beta diversity per million T cells.

The CDR3 is made up of 16 amino acids. Trimming removed 0 bases at V and 1 base at J, with 15 bases between. Per germline, CDR1 DFQATT and CDR2 SNEGSKA (reference sequence). The same data also contributed to another study, on T cells of mothers and their children.

The TCR sequence derives from a boy younger than 18 in good health. Sequenced: blood. The V gene is TRBV20-1, the J gene TRBJ2-5; D gene unclear. The DNA of the CDR3 is TGCAGTGCTAGAGATCCTGAGAATACAGTCCAAGAGACCCAGTACTTC. It codes for CSARDPENTVQETQYF.